This T cell receptor beta chain was sequenced in a study of blood T cell repertoires in COVID-19 (TCRdb year 2020). For the study in its entirety: Samples from collaborators originated in the United States, Italy and Spain and spanned both the acute and convalescent phases of COVID-19. The material from the prospective study consisted of cDNA or gDNA derived from T cells, B-cell-depleted T cells, or PBMCs. The dataset comprised deeply sampled blood TCRbeta repertoires from subjects exposed to, actively infected with, or recovered from COVID-19. The repertoires were made available in a free public database intended to serve as a resource for research on the immune response to SARS-CoV-2. The samples were drawn from two sources: the first 160 participants of the ongoing ImmuneRACE study, and fewer than 1,500 subjects contributed by 6 global collaborators. Sample metadata almost always included a de-identified subject ID, COVID-19 status, age in years and sex. Where available, HLA class I and class II types were taken from metadata supplied by the sample provider and were not determined by assay-based typing.

TCRbeta CDR3 regions were amplified from genomic DNA by means of the immunoSEQ Assay, a bias-controlled multiplex PCR. Per the original workflow: The number of nucleated cells in each sample was estimated by amplification of reference gene primers within the assay. Sequence reads were collapsed and filtered to measure the absolute abundance of every unique TCRbeta CDR3 rearrangement. Productive Simpson clonality was computed per sample as the square root of Simpson's diversity index over productive rearrangements. Not all clones reach the TCRdb copy of this immuneACCESS table, which keeps in-frame sequences only. Checked studies attribute under half of the gap to unresolved V genes and leave the rest unexplained. V and J calls and clone size are copied from that table; D and trimming were computed from the DNA. This sample is represented by 110,000 to 150,000 clones; roughly 86% of them were singletons. Of the sample, more than 9% is held by the ten largest clones.

A distance of 10 bases separates the germline ends of V and J, which lose 0 bases and 1 base respectively. Per the germline V gene, SGHTA is the CDR1 and FQGNSA is the CDR2. The CDR3 runs 15 amino acids, cysteine and phenylalanine included. Of the read, only the CDR3 DNA is kept; its 45 bases are in frame from base 1. Each collaborating institution followed its own protocols to collect whole blood in K2EDTA tubes. For TCRbeta analysis, collaborators shipped samples in one of three forms: frozen whole blood, isolated PBMCs, or DNA extracted from either of those sample types. A word on this clone: The clone's antigen remains unknown. No base quality values were provided; no much bigger clone lies one nucleotide off.

Broader findings and caveats from the paper: How much clinical and demographic metadata was included differed by source and by participant, and the metadata was provided uncurated.

The chain is made from TRBV7-2 and TRBJ2-7; TRBD2 is a possible D gene, resting on 7 matching bases. The specimen was peripheral blood. The TCR was taken from a man aged 50 to 59 with active or convalescent COVID-19. The nucleotide sequence reads as follows: TGTGCCAGCAGCTTAGCGGGAGGGGGATCCTACGAGCAGTACTTC. It encodes CASSLAGGGSYEQYF.